This TCR beta chain was documented in a study of blood T cell repertoires in COVID-19. The wider study: Nucleic acid was either cDNA or gDNA, and it came from T cells, B-cell-depleted T cells, or PBMCs.

The CDR3 extends over 15 amino acids. V dropped 2 bases and J dropped 5 bases, with 14 bases sitting between them. Germline assignment: CDR1 WSHSY and CDR2 SAAADI. Original analysis: How many nucleated cells were present was estimated from reference gene primer amplification. Method: immunoSEQ multiplex PCR; TCRdb's copy keeps in-frame clones and lacks some. From that table come the V and J calls and clone size; the DNA was used to work out D and trimming. The table lists around 220,000 clones, 80% to 90% of them singletons. Sequenced material: peripheral blood. The receptor's source is a man between 18 and 35 years old with active or convalescent COVID-19. The chain recombines TRBV10-2 with TRBJ2-3; tentatively, D is TRBD2 (5 bases). This chain's CDR3 is CASSETSGARDTQYF. The CDR3 region has the DNA TGCGCCAGCAGTGAGACGAGCGGTGCCCGAGATACGCAGTATTTT.